Sequencing of this T cell receptor beta chain was carried out in a study of cytomegalovirus exposure and HLA in healthy donors. Study-wide context: One earlier analysis, a look at approximately 190 million T cells, found fewer than 140 million unique TCR beta sequences. Study outcomes and limitations: A later analysis showed TCR association rates differing by HLA locus, peaking at DRB1 and lowest at HLA-C. A highly shared variant cluster was judged a likely technical artifact.

With regard to this clone: The antigen is unknown.

CDR1 and CDR2 from the germline V gene are KGHSH and LQKENI. V was pared by 6 bases and J by 12 bases, with 18 bases between. The CDR3 length is 14 residues. Researchers ran the PCR with 60 Vbeta and 13 Jbeta primers. Only in-frame clones appear in the TCRdb table, and some are missing; sequencing was by immunoSEQ multiplex PCR. This sample's table has about 44,000 clones. The sequence was obtained from a male donor in good health and CMV-seronegative. The chain links TRBV18 to TRBJ1-6; D unresolved. Source material: PBMCs. CDR3 nucleotides: TGTGCCAGCTCCCGGATGGGCGATAGTGGACCCCTCCACTTT. Translating gives CASSRMGDSGPLHF.